This T cell receptor beta chain is drawn from a study of metastatic and nonmetastatic thyroid tumors. The wider study: Malignant and benign thyroid patients had repertoires compared in peripheral blood and tumor or nodule tissue. Study-level points and caveats: TCR beta diversity was reportedly significantly higher in malignant thyroid tumors than benign nodules, in blood and tumor.

A remark on this clone: Its antigen is unidentified.

As handled by the study authors: For papillary thyroid cancer, a distant-metastasis classifier was constructed from CDR3 differences observed across clinicopathological groups. TCRdb ran MiXCR on the PCR reads. The V and J calls come from TCRdb's annotation, not from the publication. This repertoire shows 30,000 to 35,000 clones, about 15% found once; its top ten account for under 7%. No treatment of any kind had been given to any patient before thyroid surgery. From germline, CDR1 is MDHEN and CDR2 SYDVKM. The CDR3 loop spans 16 amino acids. V was pared by 6 bases and J by 0 bases, with 17 bases between.

The chain is built from TRBV28 and TRBJ1-1; D remains ambiguous. The sequence was collected from a female donor with papillary thyroid cancer or a benign thyroid nodule (not recorded which). Some clones in this sample may be carry-over from other donors' samples. The sequenced material came from blood. DNA of the CDR3: TGTGCCAGCAGGAATCTGGTCGACACAGTGAACACTGAAGCTTTCTTT. Its protein is CASRNLVDTVNTEAFF.